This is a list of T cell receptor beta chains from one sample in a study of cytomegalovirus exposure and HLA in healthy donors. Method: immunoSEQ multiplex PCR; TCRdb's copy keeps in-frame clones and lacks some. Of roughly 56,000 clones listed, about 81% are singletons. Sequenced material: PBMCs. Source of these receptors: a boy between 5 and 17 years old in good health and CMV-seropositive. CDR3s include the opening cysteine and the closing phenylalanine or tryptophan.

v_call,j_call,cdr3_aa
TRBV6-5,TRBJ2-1,CASSYGAPDEQFF
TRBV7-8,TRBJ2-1,CASMPGLGNEQFF
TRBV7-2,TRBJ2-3,CASSLRRGAVTDTQYF
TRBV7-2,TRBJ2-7,CASSRIAGGLTYEQYF
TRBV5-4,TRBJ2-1,CASSPEVHNEQFF
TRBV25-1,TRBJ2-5,CASSEYGLGAQETQYF
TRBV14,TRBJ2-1,CASSLRGVSYNEQFF
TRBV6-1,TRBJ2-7,CASSLGGWQYF
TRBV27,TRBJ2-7,CASSPRTMPGEQYF
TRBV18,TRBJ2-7,CASSSTSGRGNEQYF
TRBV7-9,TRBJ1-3,CASSLDTASRNTIYF
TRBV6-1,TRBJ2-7,CASSEGLNNEQYF
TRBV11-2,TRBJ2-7,CASSPGQDYEQYF
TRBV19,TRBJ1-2,CASSIAHPWDIDGYTF
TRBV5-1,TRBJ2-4,CASSLEGYYPGHDRYF
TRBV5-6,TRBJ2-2,CASSSEGGAATGELFF
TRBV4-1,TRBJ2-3,CASSRMIAGNTDTQYF
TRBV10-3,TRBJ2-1,CAISLSGSYNEQFF